This T cell receptor beta chain is from a study of blood T cell repertoires in COVID-19. Study in general: From T cells, B-cell-depleted T cells, or PBMCs came the material, which was cDNA or gDNA.

Germline lookup yields CDR1 MNHNS and CDR2 SASEGT. The CDR3 is 14 amino acids. Between the trimmed V and J ends, which lost 8 bases and 8 bases, there was a span of 19 bases. Original processing methods: Estimation of nucleated cell counts relied on the amplification of reference gene primers. Produced via immunoSEQ multiplex PCR; TCRdb's table is partial and in-frame only. That table furnishes V, J and clone size, whereas the DNA furnished D and trimming. The top ten clones hold 3.9% of a sample with about 160,000 clones, about nine tenths of them seen once. The specimen was peripheral blood. The TCR originated in a woman in her sixties who had recovered from COVID-19. J is TRBJ1-5 and V is TRBV6-1; possible D gene TRBD1, 5 bases. The CDR3 DNA sequence: TGTGCCAGCCGCTTCCCAGGGTTAGAAAAGCCCCAGCATTTT. The encoded protein is CASRFPGLEKPQHF.